This T cell receptor beta chain comes out of a study of OX40 agonist ivuxolimab in advanced cancers. CDR3 length: 14 amino acids. Germline lookup yields CDR1 MDHEN and CDR2 SYDVKM. Trimming took 6 bases from V and 3 from J, leaving 15 bases between them. Assay used: immunoSEQ multiplex PCR; TCRdb lists only in-frame clones, some missing. The sample holds 70,000 to 85,000 clones, roughly 94% seen once. This material consisted of CD4+ or CD8+ T cells sorted from blood, taken in a trial of the OX40 agonist ivuxolimab. The sequence came from an adult with an advanced solid tumor such as melanoma, head and neck, liver or kidney cancer. This chain uses TRBV28 with TRBJ2-7; D call uncertain. CDR3 loop: CASSPGRRIYEQYF. Here the CDR3 DNA reads TGTGCCAGCAGCCCCGGACGGCGAATCTACGAGCAGTACTTC.